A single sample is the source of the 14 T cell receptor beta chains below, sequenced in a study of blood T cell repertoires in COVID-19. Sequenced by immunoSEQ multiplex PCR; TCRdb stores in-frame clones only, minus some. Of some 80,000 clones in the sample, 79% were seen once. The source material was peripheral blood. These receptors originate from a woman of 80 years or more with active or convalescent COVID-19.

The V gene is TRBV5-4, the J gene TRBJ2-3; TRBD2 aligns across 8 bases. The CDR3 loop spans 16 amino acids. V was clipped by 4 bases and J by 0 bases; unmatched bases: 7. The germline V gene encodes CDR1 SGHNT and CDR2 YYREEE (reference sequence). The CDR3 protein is CASSHLAGHSTDTQYF. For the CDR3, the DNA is TGTGCCAGCAGCCACTTAGCGGGACATAGCACAGATACGCAGTATTTT.

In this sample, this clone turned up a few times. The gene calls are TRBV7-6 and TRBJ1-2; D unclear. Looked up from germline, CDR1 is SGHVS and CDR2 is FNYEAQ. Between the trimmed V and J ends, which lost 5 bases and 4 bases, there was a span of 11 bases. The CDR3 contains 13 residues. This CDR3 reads CASSPPGTYGYTF. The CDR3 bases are TGTGCCAGCAGCCCTCCGGGAACCTATGGCTACACCTTC. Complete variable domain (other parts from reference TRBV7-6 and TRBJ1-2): GAGVSQSPRYKVTKRGQDVALRCDPISGHVSLYWYRQALGQGPEFLTYFNYEAQQDKSGLPNDRFSAERPEGSISTLTIQRTEQRDSAMYRCASSPPGTYGYTFGSGTRLTVV.

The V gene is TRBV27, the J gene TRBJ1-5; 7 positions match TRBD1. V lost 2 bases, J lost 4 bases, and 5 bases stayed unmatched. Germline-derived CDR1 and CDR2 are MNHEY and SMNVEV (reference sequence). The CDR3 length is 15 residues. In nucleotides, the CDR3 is TGTGCCAGCAGTTTAAGACAGGGTAGAAATCAGCCCCAGCATTTT. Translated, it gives CASSLRQGRNQPQHF.

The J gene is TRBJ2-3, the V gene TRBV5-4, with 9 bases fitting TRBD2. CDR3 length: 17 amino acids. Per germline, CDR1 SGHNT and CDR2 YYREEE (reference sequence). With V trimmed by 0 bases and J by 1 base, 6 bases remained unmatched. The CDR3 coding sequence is TGTGCCAGCAGCTTGGCCGGGGGCGGGGGGGGCACAGATACGCAGTATTTT. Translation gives CASSLAGGGGGTDTQYF.

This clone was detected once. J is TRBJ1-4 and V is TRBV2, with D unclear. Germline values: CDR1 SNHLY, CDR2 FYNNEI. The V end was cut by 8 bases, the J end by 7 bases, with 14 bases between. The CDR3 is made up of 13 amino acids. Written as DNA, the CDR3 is TGTGCCAGCCGGCGGGAGTCAGGTGAAAAACTGTTTTTT. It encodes CASRRESGEKLFF.

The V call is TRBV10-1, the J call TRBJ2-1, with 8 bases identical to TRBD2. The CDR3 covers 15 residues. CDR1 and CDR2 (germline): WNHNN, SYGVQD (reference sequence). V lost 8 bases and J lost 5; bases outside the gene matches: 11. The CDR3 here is CASPEVAGPHNEQFF. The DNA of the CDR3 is TGCGCCAGCCCGGAAGTAGCGGGGCCCCACAATGAGCAGTTCTTC.

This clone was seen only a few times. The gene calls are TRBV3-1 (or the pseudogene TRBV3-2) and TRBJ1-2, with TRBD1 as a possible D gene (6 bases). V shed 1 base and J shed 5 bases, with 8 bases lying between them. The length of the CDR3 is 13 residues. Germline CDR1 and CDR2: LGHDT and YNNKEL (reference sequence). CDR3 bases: TGTGCCAGCAGCCAAGTACAGGGTTATGGCTACACCTTC. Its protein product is CASSQVQGYGYTF.

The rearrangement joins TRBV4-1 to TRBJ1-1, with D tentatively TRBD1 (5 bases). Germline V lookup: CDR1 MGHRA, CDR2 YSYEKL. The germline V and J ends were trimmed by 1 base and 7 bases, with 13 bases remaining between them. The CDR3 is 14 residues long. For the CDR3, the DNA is TGCGCCAGCAGCCAAGGCAGGGCCTCCGGTGAAGCTTTCTTT. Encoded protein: CASSQGRASGEAFF.

CDR3 in DNA: TGCGCCAGCAGCTTACAACCTCTGAACACTGAAGCTTTCTTT. It is translated as CASSLQPLNTEAFF. The chain recombines TRBV5-1 with TRBJ1-1; the D is unclear. Germline-derived CDR1 and CDR2 are SGHRS and YFSETQ. Trimming cost V 2 bases and J 0 bases, with 8 bases left between them. This CDR3 has 14 residues.

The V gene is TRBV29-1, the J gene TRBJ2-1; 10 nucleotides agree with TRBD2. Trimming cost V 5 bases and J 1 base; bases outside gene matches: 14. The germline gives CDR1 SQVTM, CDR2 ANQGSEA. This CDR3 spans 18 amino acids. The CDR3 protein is CSVLPSGSSTPSYNEQFF. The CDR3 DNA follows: TGCAGCGTTCTCCCTAGCGGGAGTTCAACCCCATCCTACAATGAGCAGTTCTTC.

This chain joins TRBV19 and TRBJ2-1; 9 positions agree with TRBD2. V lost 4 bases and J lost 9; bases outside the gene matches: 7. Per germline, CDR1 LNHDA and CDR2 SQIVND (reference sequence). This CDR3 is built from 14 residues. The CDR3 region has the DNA TGTGCCAGTAGTACCCAGCTAGCGGGGACTGAGCAGTTCTTC. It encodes CASSTQLAGTEQFF. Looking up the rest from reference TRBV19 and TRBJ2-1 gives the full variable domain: DGGITQSPKYLFRKEGQNVTLSCEQNLNHDAMYWYRQDPGQGLRLIYYSQIVNDFQKGDIAEGYSVSREKKESFPLTVTSAQKNPTAFYLCASSTQLAGTEQFFGPGTRLTVL.

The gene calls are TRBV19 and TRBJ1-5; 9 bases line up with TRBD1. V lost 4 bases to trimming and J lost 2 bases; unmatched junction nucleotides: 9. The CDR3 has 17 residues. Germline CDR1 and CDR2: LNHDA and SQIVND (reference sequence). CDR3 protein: CASSTWTGEVGNQPQHF. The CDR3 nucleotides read TGTGCCAGTAGTACCTGGACAGGGGAGGTTGGCAATCAGCCCCAGCATTTT.

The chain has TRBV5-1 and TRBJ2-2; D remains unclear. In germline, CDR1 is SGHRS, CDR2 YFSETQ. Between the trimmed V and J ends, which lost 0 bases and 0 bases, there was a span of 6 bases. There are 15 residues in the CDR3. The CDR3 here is CASSLVPSNTGELFF. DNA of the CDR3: TGCGCCAGCAGCTTGGTTCCCTCGAACACCGGGGAGCTGTTTTTT.

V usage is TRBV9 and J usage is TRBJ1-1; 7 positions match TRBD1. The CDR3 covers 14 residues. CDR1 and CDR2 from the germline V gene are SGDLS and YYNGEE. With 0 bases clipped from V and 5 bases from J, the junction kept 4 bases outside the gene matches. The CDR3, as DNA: TGTGCCAGCAGCGTAGGTAGGGGGCGGACTGAAGCTTTCTTT. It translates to CASSVGRGRTEAFF.